This T cell receptor (beta chain) emerged from a study of T cells after yellow fever vaccination. The overall study: Fractions low in cell number were prepared with SMART-Seq v4 Ultra Low Input. Study-wide points: Subsequent to the booster, the majority of primary-vaccination clones reappeared (around 96% CD4, around 90% CD8). The secondary T-cell response peaked on day 5, not day 15, but was weaker.

Conversion of TCR transcripts into cDNA relied on 5'RACE template switching, which added a universal primer site and UMIs. TCRdb reprocessed the 5' RACE reads with MiXCR, giving one entry per CDR3 protein. The sample gives over 150,000 distinct CDR3 sequences, approximately 6.2% of which show up once; roughly 3% is in the top ten. This clonotype was counted many times. Antigen specificity is unknown. Sequencing was performed on CD4+ T cells sorted from PBMCs, taken on the day of the first yellow fever vaccination. This TCR was recovered from a man between 18 and 35 years old who received the YFV17D yellow fever vaccine.

In nucleotides, the CDR3 is TGCGCCAGCAGCTCGGGAGACCAAGAGACCCAGTACTTC. Residues: CASSSGDQETQYF. J is TRBJ2-5 and V is TRBV5-1; tentative D call: TRBD2 (6 bases). The V gene's germline CDR1 is SGHRS and CDR2 YFSETQ. The CDR3 contains 13 residues. Trimming left V 3 bases short and J 0 bases short, with 6 bases between.